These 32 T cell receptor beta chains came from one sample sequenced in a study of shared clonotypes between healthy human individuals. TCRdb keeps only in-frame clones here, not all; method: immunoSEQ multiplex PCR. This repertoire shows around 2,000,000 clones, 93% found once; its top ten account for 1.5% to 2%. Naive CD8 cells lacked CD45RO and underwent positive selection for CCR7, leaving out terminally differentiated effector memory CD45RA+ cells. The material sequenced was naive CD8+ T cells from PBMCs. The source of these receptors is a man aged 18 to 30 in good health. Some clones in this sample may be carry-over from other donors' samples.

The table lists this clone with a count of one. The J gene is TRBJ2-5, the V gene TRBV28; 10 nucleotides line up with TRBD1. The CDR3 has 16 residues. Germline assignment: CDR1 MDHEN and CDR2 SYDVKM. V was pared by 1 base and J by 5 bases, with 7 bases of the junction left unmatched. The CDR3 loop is CASSLSATGGTETQYF. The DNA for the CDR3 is TGTGCCAGCAGTTTATCCGCGACAGGGGGCACGGAGACCCAGTACTTC.

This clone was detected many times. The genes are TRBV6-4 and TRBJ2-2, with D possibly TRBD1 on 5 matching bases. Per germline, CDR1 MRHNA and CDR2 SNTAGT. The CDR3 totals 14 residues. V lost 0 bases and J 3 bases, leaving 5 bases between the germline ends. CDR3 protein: CASSDSGDTGELFF. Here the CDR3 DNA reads TGTGCCAGCAGTGACTCAGGGGACACCGGGGAGCTGTTTTTT.

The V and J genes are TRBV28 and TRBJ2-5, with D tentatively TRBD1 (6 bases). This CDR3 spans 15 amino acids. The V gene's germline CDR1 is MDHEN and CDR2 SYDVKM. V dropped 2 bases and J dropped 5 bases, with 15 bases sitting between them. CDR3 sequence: CASSLLSGAGETQYF. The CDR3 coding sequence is TGTGCCAGCAGTTTACTATCAGGGGCCGGGGAGACCCAGTACTTC.

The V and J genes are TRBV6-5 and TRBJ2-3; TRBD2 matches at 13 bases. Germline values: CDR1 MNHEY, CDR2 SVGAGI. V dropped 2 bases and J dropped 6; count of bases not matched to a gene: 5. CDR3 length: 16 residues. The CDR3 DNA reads TGTGCCAGCAGTTACCGTGGACTAGCGGGAGCTGATACGCAGTATTTT. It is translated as CASSYRGLAGADTQYF.

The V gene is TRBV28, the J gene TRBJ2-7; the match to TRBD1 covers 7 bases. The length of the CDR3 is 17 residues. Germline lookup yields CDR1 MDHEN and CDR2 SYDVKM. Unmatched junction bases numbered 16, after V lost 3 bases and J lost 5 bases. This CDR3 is CASSLFRAIQGFNEQYF. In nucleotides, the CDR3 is TGTGCCAGCAGTTTGTTTCGGGCAATACAGGGGTTCAACGAGCAGTACTTC. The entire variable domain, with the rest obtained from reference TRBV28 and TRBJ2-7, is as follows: DVKVTQSSRYLVKRTGEKVFLECVQDMDHENMFWYRQDPGLGLRLIYFSYDVKMKEKGDIPEGYSVSREKKERFSLILESASTNQTSMYLCASSLFRAIQGFNEQYFGPGTRLTVT.

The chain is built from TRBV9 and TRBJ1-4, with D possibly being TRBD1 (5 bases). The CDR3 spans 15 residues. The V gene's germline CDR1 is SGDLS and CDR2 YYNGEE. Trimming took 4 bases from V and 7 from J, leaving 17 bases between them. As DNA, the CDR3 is TGTGCCAGCAGCCCTTCGGGGGTCGGGGGTGAAAAACTGTTTTTT. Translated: CASSPSGVGGEKLFF.

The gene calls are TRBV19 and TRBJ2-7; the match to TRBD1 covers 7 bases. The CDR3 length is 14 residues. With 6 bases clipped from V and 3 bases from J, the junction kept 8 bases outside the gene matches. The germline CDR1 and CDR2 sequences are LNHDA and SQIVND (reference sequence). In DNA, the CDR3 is TGTGCCAGTAGATTGAAGACAGGGTTCTACGAGCAGTACTTC. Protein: CASRLKTGFYEQYF.

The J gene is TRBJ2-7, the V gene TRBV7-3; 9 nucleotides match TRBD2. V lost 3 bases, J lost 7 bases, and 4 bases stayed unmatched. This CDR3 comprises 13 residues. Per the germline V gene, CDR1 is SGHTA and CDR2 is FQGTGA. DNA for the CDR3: TGTGCCAGCAGCTTGGCGGGAGGGTGGGAGCAGTACTTC. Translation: CASSLAGGWEQYF.

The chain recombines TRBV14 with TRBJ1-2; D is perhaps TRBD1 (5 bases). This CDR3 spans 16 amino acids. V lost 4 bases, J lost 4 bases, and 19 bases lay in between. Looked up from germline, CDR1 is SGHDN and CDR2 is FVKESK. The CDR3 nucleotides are TGTGCCAGCAGCCGTACTCTCTTAGACAGTCTCTATGGCTACACCTTC. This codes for CASSRTLLDSLYGYTF.

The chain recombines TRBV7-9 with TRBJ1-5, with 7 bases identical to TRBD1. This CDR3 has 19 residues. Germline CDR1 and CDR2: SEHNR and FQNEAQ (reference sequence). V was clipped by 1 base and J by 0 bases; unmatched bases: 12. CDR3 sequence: CASSLGETGPIYSNQPQHF. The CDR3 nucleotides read TGTGCCAGCAGCTTAGGGGAGACAGGGCCTATTTATAGCAATCAGCCCCAGCATTTT.

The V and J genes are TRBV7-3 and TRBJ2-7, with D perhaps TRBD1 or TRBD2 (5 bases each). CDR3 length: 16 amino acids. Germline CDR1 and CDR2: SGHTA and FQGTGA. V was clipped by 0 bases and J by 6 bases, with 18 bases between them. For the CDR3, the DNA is TGTGCCAGCAGCTTAACGGGACCGGGCGTGTGGTCCGAGCAGTACTTC. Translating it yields CASSLTGPGVWSEQYF.

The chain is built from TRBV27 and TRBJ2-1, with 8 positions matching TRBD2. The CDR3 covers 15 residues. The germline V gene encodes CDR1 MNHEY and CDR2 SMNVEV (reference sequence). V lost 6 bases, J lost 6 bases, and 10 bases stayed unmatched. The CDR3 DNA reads TGTGCCAGCAGCCCCGGGGGGGGCCTTCTCAATGAGCAGTTCTTC. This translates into CASSPGGGLLNEQFF.

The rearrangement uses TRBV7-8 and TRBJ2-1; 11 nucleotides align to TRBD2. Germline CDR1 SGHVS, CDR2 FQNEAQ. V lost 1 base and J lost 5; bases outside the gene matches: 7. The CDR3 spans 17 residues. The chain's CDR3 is CASSLGLAGNPDNEQFF. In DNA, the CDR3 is TGTGCCAGCAGCTTAGGACTAGCGGGAAACCCCGACAATGAGCAGTTCTTC. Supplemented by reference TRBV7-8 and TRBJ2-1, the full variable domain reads GAGVSQSPRYKVAKRGQDVALRCDPISGHVSLFWYQQALGQGPEFLTYFQNEAQLDKSGLPSDRFFAERPEGSVSTLKIQRTQQEDSAVYLCASSLGLAGNPDNEQFFGPGTRLTVL.

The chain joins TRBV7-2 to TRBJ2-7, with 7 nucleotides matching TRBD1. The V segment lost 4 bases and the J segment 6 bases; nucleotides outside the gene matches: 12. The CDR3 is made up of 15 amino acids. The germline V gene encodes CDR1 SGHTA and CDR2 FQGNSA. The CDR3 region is CASSSRQGGVFEQYF. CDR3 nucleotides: TGTGCCAGCAGCTCGAGACAGGGTGGGGTGTTCGAGCAGTACTTC.

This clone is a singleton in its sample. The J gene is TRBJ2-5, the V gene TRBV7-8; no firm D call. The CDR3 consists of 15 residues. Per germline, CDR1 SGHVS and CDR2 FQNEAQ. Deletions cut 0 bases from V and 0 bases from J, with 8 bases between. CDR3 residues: CASSLAGPYQETQYF. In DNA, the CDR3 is TGTGCCAGCAGCTTAGCGGGCCCGTACCAAGAGACCCAGTACTTC.

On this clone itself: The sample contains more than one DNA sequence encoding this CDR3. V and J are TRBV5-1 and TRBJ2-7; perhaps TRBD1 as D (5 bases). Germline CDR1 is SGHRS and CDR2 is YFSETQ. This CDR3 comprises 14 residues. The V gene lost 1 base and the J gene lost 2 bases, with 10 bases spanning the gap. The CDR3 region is CASSLRTSTYEQYF. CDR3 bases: TGCGCCAGCAGCTTGCGGACAAGTACCTACGAGCAGTACTTC. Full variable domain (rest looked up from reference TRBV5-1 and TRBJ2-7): KAGVTQTPRYLIKTRGQQVTLSCSPISGHRSVSWYQQTPGQGLQFLFEYFSETQRNKGNFPGRFSGRQFSNSRSEMNVSTLELGDSALYLCASSLRTSTYEQYFGPGTRLTVT.

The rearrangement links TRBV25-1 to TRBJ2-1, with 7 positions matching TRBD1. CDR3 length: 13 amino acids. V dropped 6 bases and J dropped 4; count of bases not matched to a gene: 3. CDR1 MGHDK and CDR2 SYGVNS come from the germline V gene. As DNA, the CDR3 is TGTGCCAGCAGACGGGACAGTTACAATGAGCAGTTCTTC. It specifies CASRRDSYNEQFF.

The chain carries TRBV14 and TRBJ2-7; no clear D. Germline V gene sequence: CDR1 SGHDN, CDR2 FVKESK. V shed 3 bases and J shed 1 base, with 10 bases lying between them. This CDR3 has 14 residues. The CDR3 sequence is CASSQVGWSYEQYF. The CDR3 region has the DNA TGTGCCAGCAGCCAGGTAGGGTGGTCCTACGAGCAGTACTTC.

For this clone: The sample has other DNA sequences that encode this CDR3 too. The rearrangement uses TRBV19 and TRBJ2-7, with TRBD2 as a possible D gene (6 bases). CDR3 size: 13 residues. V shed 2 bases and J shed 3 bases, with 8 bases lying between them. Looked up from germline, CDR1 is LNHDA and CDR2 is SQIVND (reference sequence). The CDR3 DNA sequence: TGTGCCAGTAGTATATCGGGAGACTACGAGCAGTACTTC. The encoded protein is CASSISGDYEQYF.

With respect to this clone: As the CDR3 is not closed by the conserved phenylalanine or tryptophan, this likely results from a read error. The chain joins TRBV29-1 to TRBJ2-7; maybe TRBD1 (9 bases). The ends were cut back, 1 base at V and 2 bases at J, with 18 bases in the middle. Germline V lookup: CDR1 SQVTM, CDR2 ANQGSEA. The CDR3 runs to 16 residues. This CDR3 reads CSVEGVSGDRAYEQYL. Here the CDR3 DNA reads TGCAGCGTTGAAGGGGTTAGCGGGGACAGGGCCTACGAGCAGTACCTC.

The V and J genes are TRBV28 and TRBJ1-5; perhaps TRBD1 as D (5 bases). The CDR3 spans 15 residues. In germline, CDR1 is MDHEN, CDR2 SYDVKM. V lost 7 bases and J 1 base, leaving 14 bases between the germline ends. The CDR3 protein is CASTLLGQSNQPQHF. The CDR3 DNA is TGTGCCAGCACCCTACTGGGGCAGAGCAATCAGCCCCAGCATTTT.

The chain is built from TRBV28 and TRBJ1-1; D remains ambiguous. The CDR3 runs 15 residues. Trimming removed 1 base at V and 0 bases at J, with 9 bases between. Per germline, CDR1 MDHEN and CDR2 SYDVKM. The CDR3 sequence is CASSLFGLLNTEAFF. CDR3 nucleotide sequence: TGTGCCAGCAGTTTATTTGGACTCTTGAACACTGAAGCTTTCTTT.

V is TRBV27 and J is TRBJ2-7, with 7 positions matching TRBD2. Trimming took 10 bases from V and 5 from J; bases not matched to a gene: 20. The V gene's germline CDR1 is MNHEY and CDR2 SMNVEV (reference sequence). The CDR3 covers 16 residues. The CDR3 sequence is CATRSGFGSGKDEQYF. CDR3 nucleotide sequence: TGTGCCACACGTAGCGGGTTTGGGTCAGGAAAGGACGAGCAGTACTTC.

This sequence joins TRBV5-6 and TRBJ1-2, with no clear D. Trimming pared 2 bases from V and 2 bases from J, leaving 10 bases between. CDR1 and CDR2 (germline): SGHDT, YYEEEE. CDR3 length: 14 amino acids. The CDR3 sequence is CASSFPSVNYGYTF. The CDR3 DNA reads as TGTGCCAGCAGCTTTCCTTCGGTCAACTATGGCTACACCTTC. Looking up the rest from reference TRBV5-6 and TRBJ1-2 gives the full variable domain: DAGVTQSPTHLIKTRGQQVTLRCSPKSGHDTVSWYQQALGQGPQFIFQYYEEEERQRGNFPDRFSGHQFPNYSSELNVNALLLGDSALYLCASSFPSVNYGYTFGSGTRLTVV.

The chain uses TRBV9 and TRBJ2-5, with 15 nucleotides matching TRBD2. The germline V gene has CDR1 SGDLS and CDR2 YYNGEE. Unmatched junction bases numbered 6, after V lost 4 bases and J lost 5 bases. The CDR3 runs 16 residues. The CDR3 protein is CASSLGLAGGWETQYF. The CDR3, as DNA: TGTGCCAGCAGCCTCGGACTAGCGGGAGGGTGGGAGACCCAGTACTTC.

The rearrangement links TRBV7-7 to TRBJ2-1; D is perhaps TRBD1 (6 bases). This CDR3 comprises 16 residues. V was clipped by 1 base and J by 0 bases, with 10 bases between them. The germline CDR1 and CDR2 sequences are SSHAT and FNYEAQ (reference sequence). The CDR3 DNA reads TGTGCCAGCAGCTTAGACAGGGAAAGCTCCTACAATGAGCAGTTCTTC. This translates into CASSLDRESSYNEQFF.

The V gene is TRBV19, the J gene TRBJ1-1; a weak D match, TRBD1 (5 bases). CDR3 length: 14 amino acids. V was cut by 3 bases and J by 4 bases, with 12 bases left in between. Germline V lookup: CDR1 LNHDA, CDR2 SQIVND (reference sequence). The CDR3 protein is CASSMLAGPTEAFF. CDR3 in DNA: TGTGCCAGTAGTATGTTGGCAGGGCCCACTGAAGCTTTCTTT.

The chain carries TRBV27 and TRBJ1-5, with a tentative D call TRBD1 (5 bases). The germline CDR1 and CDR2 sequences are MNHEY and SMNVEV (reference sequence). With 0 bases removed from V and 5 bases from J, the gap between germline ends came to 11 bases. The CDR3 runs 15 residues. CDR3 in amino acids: CASSLSGRGDQPQHF. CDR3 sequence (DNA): TGTGCCAGCAGTTTATCGGGGAGGGGCGATCAGCCCCAGCATTTT.

The CDR3 DNA follows: TGTGCCAGCAGCTTAAATGCTGGGGTAGTGACTGAAGCTTTCTTT. Its translation: CASSLNAGVVTEAFF. The chain combines TRBV7-9 with TRBJ1-1; D not resolved. In germline, CDR1 is SEHNR, CDR2 FQNEAQ (reference sequence). Trimming left V 2 bases short and J 5 bases short, with 15 bases between. The length of the CDR3 is 15 residues. Based on the CDR3 plus reference TRBV7-9 and TRBJ1-1, the full variable domain is DTGVSQNPRHKITKRGQNVTFRCDPISEHNRLYWYRQTLGQGPEFLTYFQNEAQLEKSRLLSDRFSAERPKGSFSTLEIQRTEQGDSAMYLCASSLNAGVVTEAFFGQGTRLTVV.

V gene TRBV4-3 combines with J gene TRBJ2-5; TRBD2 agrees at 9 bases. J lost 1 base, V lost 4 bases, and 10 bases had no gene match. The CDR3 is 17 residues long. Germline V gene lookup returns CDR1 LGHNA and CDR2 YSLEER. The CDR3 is CASSRYHSGRLQETQYF. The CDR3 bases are TGCGCCAGCAGCCGTTACCACAGCGGGAGGCTCCAAGAGACCCAGTACTTC.

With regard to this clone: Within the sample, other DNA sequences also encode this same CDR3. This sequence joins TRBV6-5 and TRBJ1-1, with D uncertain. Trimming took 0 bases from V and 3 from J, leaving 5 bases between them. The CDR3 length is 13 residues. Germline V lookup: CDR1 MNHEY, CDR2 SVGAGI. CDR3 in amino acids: CASSYSRDTEAFF. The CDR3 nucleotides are TGTGCCAGCAGTTACTCCCGGGACACTGAAGCTTTCTTT.

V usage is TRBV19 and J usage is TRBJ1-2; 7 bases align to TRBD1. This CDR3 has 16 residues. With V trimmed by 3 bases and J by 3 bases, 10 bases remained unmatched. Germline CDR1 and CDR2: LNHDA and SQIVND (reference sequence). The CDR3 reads CASSIPLTGPHYGYTF. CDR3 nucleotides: TGTGCCAGTAGTATCCCCCTGACAGGGCCACACTATGGCTACACCTTC.